This T cell receptor beta chain emerged from a study of OX40 agonist ivuxolimab in advanced cancers. Overall study context: Patients were dosed intravenously with ivuxolimab at 0.01 to 10 mg/kg every 2 weeks. Partial responses were achieved by three patients, of whom one had hepatocellular carcinoma and two had cutaneous melanoma.

With respect to this clone: Its antigen remains unidentified.

Study-level findings and limits: By week 6 at 0.1 to 3.0 mg/kg, blood CD4+ and CD8+ T cells had expanded clonally. Expanded clones belonging to CD8+ T cells outnumbered, on average, those of CD4+.

Assay: immunoSEQ multiplex PCR; the TCRdb copy retains only in-frame clones and omits some. This table holds roughly 88,000 clones, approximately 89% found once. V lost 0 bases and J lost 5, with 20 bases in between. CDR3 size: 17 residues. The germline gives CDR1 SGDLS, CDR2 YYNGEE. The TCR sequence derives from an adult with an advanced solid tumor such as melanoma, head and neck, liver or kidney cancer. The rearrangement links TRBV9 to TRBJ2-5; D possibly uses TRBD1 or TRBD2 (7 bases each). This specimen was CD4+ or CD8+ T cells sorted from blood, taken in a trial of the OX40 agonist ivuxolimab. The CDR3, as DNA: TGTGCCAGCAGCGTAGATAGAGGGGGCGGGAGAGGGGAGACCCAGTACTTC. Its translation: CASSVDRGGGRGETQYF. The whole variable domain, filled in from reference TRBV9 and TRBJ2-5, reads DSGVTQTPKHLITATGQRVTLRCSPRSGDLSVYWYQQSLDQGLQFLIQYYNGEERAKGNILERFSAQQFPDLHSELNLSSLELGDSALYFCASSVDRGGGRGETQYFGPGTRLLVL.